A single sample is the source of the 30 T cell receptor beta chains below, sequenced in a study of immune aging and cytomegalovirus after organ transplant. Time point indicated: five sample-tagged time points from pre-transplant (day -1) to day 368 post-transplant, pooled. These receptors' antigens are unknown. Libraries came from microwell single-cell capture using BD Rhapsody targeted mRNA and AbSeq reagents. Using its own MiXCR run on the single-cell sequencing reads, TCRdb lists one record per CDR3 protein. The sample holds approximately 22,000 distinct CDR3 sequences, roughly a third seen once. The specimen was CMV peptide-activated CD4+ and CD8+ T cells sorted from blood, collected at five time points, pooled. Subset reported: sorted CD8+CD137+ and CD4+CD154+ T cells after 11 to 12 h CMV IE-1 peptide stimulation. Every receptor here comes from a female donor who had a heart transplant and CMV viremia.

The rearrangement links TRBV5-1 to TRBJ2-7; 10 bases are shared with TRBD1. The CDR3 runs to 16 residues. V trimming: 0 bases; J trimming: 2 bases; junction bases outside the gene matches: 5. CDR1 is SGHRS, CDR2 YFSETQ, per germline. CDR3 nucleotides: TGCGCCAGCAGCTTGGCCACAGGACAGGGGGCCTACGAGCAGTACTTC. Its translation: CASSLATGQGAYEQYF.

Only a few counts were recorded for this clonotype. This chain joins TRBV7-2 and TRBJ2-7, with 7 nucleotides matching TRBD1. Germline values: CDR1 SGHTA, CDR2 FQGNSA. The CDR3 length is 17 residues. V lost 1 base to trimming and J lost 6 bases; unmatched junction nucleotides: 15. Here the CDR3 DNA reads TGTGCCAGCAGCTTAGATCGGTTTATGGGACAGTCCCCCGAGCAGTACTTC. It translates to CASSLDRFMGQSPEQYF.

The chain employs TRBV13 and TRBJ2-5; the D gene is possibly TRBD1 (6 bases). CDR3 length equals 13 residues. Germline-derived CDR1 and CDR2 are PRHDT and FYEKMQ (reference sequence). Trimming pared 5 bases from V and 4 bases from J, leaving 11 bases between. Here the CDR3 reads CASSRQAPETQYF. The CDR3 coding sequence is TGTGCCAGCAGCAGACAGGCCCCAGAGACCCAGTACTTC.

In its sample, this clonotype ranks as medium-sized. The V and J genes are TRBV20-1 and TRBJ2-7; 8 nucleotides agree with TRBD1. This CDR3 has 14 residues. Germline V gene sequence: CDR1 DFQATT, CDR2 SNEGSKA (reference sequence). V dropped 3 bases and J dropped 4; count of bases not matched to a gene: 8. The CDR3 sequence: CSASNSGGGYEQYF. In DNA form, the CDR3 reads TGCAGTGCTAGTAATTCAGGGGGCGGATACGAGCAGTACTTC.

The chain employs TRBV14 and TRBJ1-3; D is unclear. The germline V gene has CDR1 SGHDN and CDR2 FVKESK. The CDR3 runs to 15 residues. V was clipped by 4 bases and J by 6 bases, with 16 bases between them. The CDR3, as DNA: TGTGCCAGCAGCCCGCAGGCTTTCGCTGAAAACACCATATATTTT. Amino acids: CASSPQAFAENTIYF.

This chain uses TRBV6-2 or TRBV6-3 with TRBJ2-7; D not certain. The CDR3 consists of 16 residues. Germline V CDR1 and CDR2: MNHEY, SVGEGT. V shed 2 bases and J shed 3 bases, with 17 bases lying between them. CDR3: CASSYPSLGLGYEQYF. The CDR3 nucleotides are TGTGCCAGCAGTTACCCTTCGTTGGGATTGGGCTACGAGCAGTACTTC.

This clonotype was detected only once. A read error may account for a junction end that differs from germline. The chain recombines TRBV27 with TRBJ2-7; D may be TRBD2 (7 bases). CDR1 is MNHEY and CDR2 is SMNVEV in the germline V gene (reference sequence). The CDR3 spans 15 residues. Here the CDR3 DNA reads TGTGCCAGCGGTTTACCGGGGGGCCGAGTATACGAGCAGTACTTC. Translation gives CASGLPGGRVYEQYF.

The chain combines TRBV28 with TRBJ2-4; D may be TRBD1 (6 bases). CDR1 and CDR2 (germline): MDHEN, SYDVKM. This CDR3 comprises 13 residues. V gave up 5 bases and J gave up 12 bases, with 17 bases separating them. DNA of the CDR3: TGTGCCAGCAGTCAGACGGACAGCGGCACTCAGTACTTC. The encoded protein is CASSQTDSGTQYF. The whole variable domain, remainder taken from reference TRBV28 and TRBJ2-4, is DVKVTQSSRYLVKRTGEKVFLECVQDMDHENMFWYRQDPGLGLRLIYFSYDVKMKEKGDIPEGYSVSREKKERFSLILESASTNQTSMYLCASSQTDSGTQYFGAGTRLSVL.

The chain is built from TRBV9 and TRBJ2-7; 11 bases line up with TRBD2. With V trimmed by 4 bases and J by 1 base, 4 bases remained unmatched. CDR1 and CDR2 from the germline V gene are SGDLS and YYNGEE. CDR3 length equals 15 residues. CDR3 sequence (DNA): TGTGCCAGCAGCTCAGGGACTAGCGGATCCTACGAGCAGTACTTC. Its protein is CASSSGTSGSYEQYF.

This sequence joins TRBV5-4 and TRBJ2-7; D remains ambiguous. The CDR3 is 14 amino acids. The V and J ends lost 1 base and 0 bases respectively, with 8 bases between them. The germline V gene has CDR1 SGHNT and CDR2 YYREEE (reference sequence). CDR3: CASSLNSLSYEQYF. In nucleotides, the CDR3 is TGTGCCAGCAGCTTGAACAGCCTCTCCTACGAGCAGTACTTC.

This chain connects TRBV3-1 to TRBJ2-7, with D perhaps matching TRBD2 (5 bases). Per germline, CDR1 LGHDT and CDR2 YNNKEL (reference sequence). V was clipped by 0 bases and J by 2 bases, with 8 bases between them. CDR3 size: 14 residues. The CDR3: CASSQEEGTYEQYF. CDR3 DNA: TGTGCCAGCAGCCAAGAAGAGGGCACCTACGAGCAGTACTTC.

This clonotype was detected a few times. The CDR3 loop is CASSPLRLGTDTQYF. The CDR3, as DNA: TGTGCCAGCAGCCCCTTGAGGTTGGGCACAGATACGCAGTATTTT. The chain uses TRBV11-3 and TRBJ2-3; D is unclear. Germline loops: CDR1 SGHNT, CDR2 YENEEA. V was shortened by 5 bases and J by 1 base, with 13 bases between the two germline ends. The CDR3 extends over 15 amino acids.

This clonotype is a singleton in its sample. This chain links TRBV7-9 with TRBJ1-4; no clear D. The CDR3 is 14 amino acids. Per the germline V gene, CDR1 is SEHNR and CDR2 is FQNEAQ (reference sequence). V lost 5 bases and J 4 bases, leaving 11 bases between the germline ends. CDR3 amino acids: CASSRGELNEKLFF. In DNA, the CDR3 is TGTGCCAGCAGCCGTGGGGAGCTTAATGAAAAACTGTTTTTT.

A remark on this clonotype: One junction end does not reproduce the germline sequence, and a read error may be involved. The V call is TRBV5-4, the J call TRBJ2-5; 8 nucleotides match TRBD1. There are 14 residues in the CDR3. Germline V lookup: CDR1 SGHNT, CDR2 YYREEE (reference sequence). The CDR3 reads CASSHQGAQETQHF. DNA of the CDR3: TGTGCCAGCAGCCACCAGGGGGCCCAAGAGACCCAGCACTTC. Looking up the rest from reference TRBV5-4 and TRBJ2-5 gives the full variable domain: ETGVTQSPTHLIKTRGQQVTLRCSSQSGHNTVSWYQQALGQGPQFIFQYYREEENGRGNFPPRFSGLQFPNYSSELNVNALELDDSALYLCASSHQGAQETQHFGPGTRLLVL.

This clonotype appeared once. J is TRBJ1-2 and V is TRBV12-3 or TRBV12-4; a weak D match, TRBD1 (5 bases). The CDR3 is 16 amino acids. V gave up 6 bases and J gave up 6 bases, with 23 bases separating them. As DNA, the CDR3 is TGTGCCAGCAGACCGACAGCTGGGCGCGGGCGGGATGGCTACACCTTC. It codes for CASRPTAGRGRDGYTF.

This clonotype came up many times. CDR3 DNA: TGTGCCAGTAGTAAGGACAGGGGGGTATACAATGAGCAGTTCTTC. Translating gives CASSKDRGVYNEQFF. V and J are TRBV19 and TRBJ2-1; 10 nucleotides agree with TRBD1. The germline gives CDR1 LNHDA, CDR2 SQIVND (reference sequence). Germline trimming cut 4 bases from V and 4 bases from J; bases unmatched to any gene: 4. CDR3 length: 15 amino acids.

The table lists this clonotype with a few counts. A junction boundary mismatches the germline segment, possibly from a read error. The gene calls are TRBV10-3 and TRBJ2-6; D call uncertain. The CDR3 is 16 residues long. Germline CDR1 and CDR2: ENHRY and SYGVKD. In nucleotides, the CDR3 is TGTGCCATCAGTGTGCGGATAGCCTCTGGGGTCAACGTCCTGACTTTC. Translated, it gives CAISVRIASGVNVLTF.

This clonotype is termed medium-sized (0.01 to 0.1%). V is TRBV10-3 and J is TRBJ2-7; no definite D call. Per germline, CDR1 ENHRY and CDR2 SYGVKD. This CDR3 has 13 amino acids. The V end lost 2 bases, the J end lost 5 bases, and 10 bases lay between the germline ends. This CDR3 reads CAISERSNNEQYF. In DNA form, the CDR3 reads TGTGCCATCAGTGAGCGGTCAAACAACGAGCAGTACTTC.

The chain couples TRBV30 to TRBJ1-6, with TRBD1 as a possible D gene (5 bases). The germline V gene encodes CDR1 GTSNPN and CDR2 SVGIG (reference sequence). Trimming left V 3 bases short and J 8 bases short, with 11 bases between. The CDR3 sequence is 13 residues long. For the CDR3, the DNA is TGTGCCTGGAGACTGGGGGGTCATTCACCCCTCCACTTT. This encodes CAWRLGGHSPLHF.

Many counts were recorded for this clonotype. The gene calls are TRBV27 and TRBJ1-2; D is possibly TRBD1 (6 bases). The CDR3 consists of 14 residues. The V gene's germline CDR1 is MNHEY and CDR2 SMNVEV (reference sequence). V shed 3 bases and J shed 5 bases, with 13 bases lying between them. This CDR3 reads CASSFGGGGYGYTF. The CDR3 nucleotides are TGTGCCAGCAGTTTCGGAGGGGGAGGATATGGCTACACCTTC.

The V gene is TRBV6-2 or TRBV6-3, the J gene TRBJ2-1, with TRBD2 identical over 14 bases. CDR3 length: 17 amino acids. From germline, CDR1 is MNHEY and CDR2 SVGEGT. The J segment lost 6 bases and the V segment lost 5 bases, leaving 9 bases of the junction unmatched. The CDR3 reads CASSPWTSGRLVNEQFF. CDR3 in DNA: TGTGCCAGCAGTCCCTGGACTAGCGGGAGGCTGGTCAATGAGCAGTTCTTC.

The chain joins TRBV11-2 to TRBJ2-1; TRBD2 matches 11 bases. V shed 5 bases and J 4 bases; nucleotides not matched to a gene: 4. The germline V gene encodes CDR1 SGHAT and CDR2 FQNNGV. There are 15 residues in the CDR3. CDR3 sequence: CASSVRLAGYNEQFF. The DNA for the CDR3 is TGTGCCAGCAGCGTTAGACTAGCGGGGTACAATGAGCAGTTCTTC.

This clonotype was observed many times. CDR3 region: CASSQDIAGGSYEQYF. Here the CDR3 DNA reads TGCGCCAGCAGCCAAGATATTGCGGGAGGGTCCTACGAGCAGTACTTC. The chain joins TRBV4-3 to TRBJ2-7; 9 positions match TRBD2. V lost 0 bases and J lost 1; bases outside the gene matches: 4. The germline V gene encodes CDR1 LGHNA and CDR2 YSLEER. This CDR3 is built from 16 residues.

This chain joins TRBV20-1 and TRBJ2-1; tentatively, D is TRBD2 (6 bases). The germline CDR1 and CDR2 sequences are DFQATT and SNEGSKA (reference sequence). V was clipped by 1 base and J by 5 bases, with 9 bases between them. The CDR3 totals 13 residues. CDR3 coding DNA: TGCAGTGCTAGAGCGGGAGTCCACAATGAGCAGTTCTTC. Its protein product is CSARAGVHNEQFF.

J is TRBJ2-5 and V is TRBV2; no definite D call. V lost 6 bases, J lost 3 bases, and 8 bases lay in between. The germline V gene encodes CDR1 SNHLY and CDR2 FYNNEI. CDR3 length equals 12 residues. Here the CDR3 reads CASSVTEETQYF. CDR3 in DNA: TGTGCCAGCAGCGTAACCGAAGAGACCCAGTACTTC.

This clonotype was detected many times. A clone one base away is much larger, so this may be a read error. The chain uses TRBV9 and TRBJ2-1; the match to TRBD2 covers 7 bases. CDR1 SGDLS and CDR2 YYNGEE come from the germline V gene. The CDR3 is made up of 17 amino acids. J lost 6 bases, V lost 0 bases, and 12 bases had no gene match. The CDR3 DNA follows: TGTGCCAGCAGCGTAGATGGTGCGGGAGTTTTCGGCAATGAGCAGTTCTTC. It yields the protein CASSVDGAGVFGNEQFF.

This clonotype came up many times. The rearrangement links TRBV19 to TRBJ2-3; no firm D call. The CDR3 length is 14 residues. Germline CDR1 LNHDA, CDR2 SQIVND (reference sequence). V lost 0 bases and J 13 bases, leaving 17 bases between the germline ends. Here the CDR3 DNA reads TGTGCCAGTAGTATAGATGGTGAACCGACTTCTAAGTATTTT. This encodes CASSIDGEPTSKYF.

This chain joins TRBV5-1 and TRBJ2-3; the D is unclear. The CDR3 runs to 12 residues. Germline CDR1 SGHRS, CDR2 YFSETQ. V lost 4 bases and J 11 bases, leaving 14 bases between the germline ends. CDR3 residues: CASSAGDWGQYF. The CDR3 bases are TGCGCCAGCAGCGCCGGTGACTGGGGGCAGTATTTT. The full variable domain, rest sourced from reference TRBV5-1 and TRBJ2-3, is KAGVTQTPRYLIKTRGQQVTLSCSPISGHRSVSWYQQTPGQGLQFLFEYFSETQRNKGNFPGRFSGRQFSNSRSEMNVSTLELGDSALYLCASSAGDWGQYFGPGTRLTVL.

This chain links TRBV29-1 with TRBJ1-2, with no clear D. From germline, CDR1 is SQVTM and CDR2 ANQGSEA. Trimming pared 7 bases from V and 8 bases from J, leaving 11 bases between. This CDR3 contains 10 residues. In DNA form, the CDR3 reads TGCAGCGCCCGGGAACCAGGCTACACCTTC. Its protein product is CSAREPGYTF.

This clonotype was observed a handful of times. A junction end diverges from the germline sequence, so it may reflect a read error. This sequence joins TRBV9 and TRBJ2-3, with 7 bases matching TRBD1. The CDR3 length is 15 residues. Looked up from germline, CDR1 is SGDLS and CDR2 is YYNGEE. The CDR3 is CASSAEQGITDTQYF. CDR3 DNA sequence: TGTGCCAGCAGCGCAGAACAGGGGATCACAGATACACAGTATTTT.